A single T cell receptor (beta chain) is shown here with its context. Its binding antigen is unknown. This likely comes from a read error, as the CDR3 has no conserved phenylalanine or tryptophan at its end. It is unclear where the CDR3 begins or ends on the DNA, so no DNA is shown, and the CDR3 is as TCRdb lists it. The CDR3 is 13 residues long, ends included. CDR1 and CDR2 (DFQATT, SNEGSKA) derive from the germline V gene (reference sequence). This sample is drawn from a study of tumor and adjacent non-tumor tissue in lung cancer (dated by TCRdb to between 2018 and 2020). At the level of the whole study: Of the cohort, about a dozen patients had adenocarcinoma, 2 had squamous cell carcinoma and 1 had small cell lung cancer. The roughly 15 patients were aged about 31 to 80 years, included about ten men and 5 women, and had TNM stage I to III disease. Sequencing produced about 130,000,000 productive TCRbeta reads in total, an average of approximately 4 million reads per sample. Using bulk TCRbeta repertoires from some 16 lung cancer patients, the study set lung tumor tissue side by side with matched distant non-tumor lung tissue. For each patient, one tumor sample and one normal lung sample were taken, giving about 29 paired specimens that underwent TCRbeta CDR3 sequencing. Paper-wide results and their limitations: Only roughly 14 patients were in the cohort, and the authors stated that larger samples and more detailed clinical data are needed. Neither the sequencing platform nor unique molecular identifiers are mentioned in the methods. Peripheral blood was not sequenced, so blood TCRbeta repertoires were not examined in the lung cancer patients of the study. Significantly higher TCR diversity was found in younger patients, and higher tumor TCR diversity was associated with shorter overall and disease-free survival. In normal lung, the top 100 clones accounted for a significantly larger cumulative share of the repertoire than in tumor tissue. Tumor tissue showed significantly higher TCR diversity (inverse Simpson) than normal lung tissue, at 431.37 vs 166.20 (P = 0.0075, Mann-Whitney U test).

Library method: multiplex PCR. The data were produced on an Illumina HiSeq 2500. TCRbeta libraries were constructed through three rounds of nested PCR with primers (Table S4) according to protocols adapted from ARM-PCR. Before sequencing, PCR products of 200-500 bp were cut from the gel and purified using the QIAquick gel extraction kit. The original pipeline was this. Trimmomatic was used to clean the reads, FLASH was used to merge the reads into complete CDR3 sequences, and MiTCR was used to assign the reads to V(D)J germline segments. Clonal diversity was computed as the inverse Simpson's index with VDJtools. Productive reads were defined as in-frame sequences without a premature stop codon. TCRdb trimmed public reads at Q25 via fastp, called clones via MiXCR and kept in-frame beta chains. Duplicate CDR3 protein sequences are folded into a single record with the most common DNA and genes. None of the V and J calls come from the authors' own analysis; TCRdb made them. The sample table shows 120,000 to 150,000 distinct CDR3 sequences, and approximately 66% are seen once. The ten biggest clones cover around a sixth of the sample.

RNA was isolated from bulk, unsorted tissue, and RNA quality was assessed with a NanoDrop ND-1000 and an Agilent 2100. The donors were newly diagnosed lung cancer patients admitted for thoracic surgery in China from August to November 2014 who had not received prior chemotherapy. The study excluded patients who had received radiotherapy or chemotherapy before or who had another cancer at the same time. Surgical tissue pieces of about 1-2 cm3 were preserved in RNAlater solution and were kept at -80 degrees C until use. This sequence uses TRBV20-1 and TRBJ1-2. This TCR came from a man between 60 and 70 years old with small cell lung cancer. Sequencing input: lung tumor tissue. The CDR3 amino acid sequence is: CSAIPRSSYGYTS.